The present entry profiles one TCR beta chain with its context. This entry comes from a study of CD8+ T cells in alopecia areata. Study-level information: Tofacitinib lasted 6 to 18 months, then 6 months off drug.

Sequencing used cDNA as its template, made by extracting RNA and reverse transcribing it. Generated by immunoSEQ multiplex PCR, the TCRdb table keeps only in-frame clones and is missing some. There are 90,000 to 100,000 clones in the sample; roughly two fifths occur only once, and roughly 1.3% lies in the top ten. The sequenced material came from CD4+ T cells sorted from blood. This receptor was identified in a human donor with alopecia areata.

Here the CDR3 reads CASRQNRALLDVPTF. In DNA form, the CDR3 reads TGTGCCAGCAGACAAAACCGGGCATTGTTAGATGTGCCCACCTTC. This sequence joins TRBV27 and TRBJ1-2; D is ambiguous. Looked up from germline, CDR1 is MNHEY and CDR2 is SMNVEV (reference sequence). The ends were cut back, 6 bases at V and 13 bases at J, with 27 bases in the middle. CDR3 length: 15 residues.